This entry lists 28 T cell receptor beta chains sequenced from one sample in a study of blood T cell repertoires in COVID-19 (dated by TCRdb to the early 2020s). Library preparation used the immunoSEQ multiplex PCR assay. TCRdb obtained this table from immuneACCESS and retained in-frame rearrangements with V and J assigned. These tables miss some clones; where compared with another copy, unresolved V genes account for less than half of the shortfall, and the remainder is unexplained. The sample table lists 140,000 to 150,000 clones, 88% of them with a count of one. The ten largest clones add up to more than 2% of the sample. The sequenced sample was peripheral blood. The source is a human donor with COVID-19, enrolled during active disease. The donor label of this sample is uncertain.

This clone was detected a few times. The chain combines TRBV7-9 with TRBJ2-7; the match to TRBD2 covers 11 bases. The V gene end was trimmed by 5 bases and the J gene end by 3 bases; junction bases not matched to a gene: 3. The V gene's germline CDR1 is SEHNR and CDR2 FQNEAQ (reference sequence). The CDR3 has 14 amino acids. CDR3 sequence reads: CASSPGLADYEQYF. CDR3 coding DNA: TGTGCCAGCAGCCCGGGACTAGCGGACTACGAGCAGTACTTC.

The V gene is TRBV18, the J gene TRBJ1-1; possible D gene TRBD1, 5 bases. CDR3 length: 14 amino acids. The germline V gene encodes CDR1 KGHSH and CDR2 LQKENI. Trimming took 4 bases from V and 5 from J, leaving 14 bases between them. The CDR3 DNA is TGTGCCAGCTCACAGACGACGGAGGGGACTGAAGCTTTCTTT. It specifies CASSQTTEGTEAFF.

V is TRBV19 and J is TRBJ1-2, with D unclear. This CDR3 comprises 11 residues. Trimming took 4 bases from V and 8 from J, leaving 8 bases between them. The germline CDR1 and CDR2 sequences are LNHDA and SQIVND (reference sequence). This CDR3 reads CASSRVEGYTF. CDR3 sequence (DNA): TGTGCCAGTAGTAGAGTAGAAGGCTACACCTTC.

The V gene is TRBV19, the J gene TRBJ1-2; D not certain. Trimming removed 3 bases at V and 4 bases at J, with 12 bases between. Per germline, CDR1 LNHDA and CDR2 SQIVND (reference sequence). The CDR3 length is 14 residues. CDR3 DNA sequence: TGTGCCAGTAGTATCGTAGGAGGCGGCTATGGCTACACCTTC. Amino acid sequence: CASSIVGGGYGYTF.

The chain links TRBV6-5 to TRBJ2-1, with 10 bases aligning to TRBD1. This CDR3 is 11 amino acids long. The germline V gene has CDR1 MNHEY and CDR2 SVGAGI. The junction had 2 bases not matched to a gene; V was cut back by 6 bases and J by 12 bases. CDR3 bases: TGTGCCAGCAGGACAGGGGGCGGGCAGTTCTTC. It translates to CASRTGGGQFF.

J is TRBJ2-4 and V is TRBV19; D remains unclear. Germline CDR1 and CDR2: LNHDA and SQIVND (reference sequence). Deletions cut 4 bases from V and 4 bases from J, with 11 bases between. This CDR3 region has 14 residues. Written as DNA, the CDR3 is TGTGCCAGTAGTAGGGCAGAAAAGAAAAACATTCAGTACTTC. Its protein is CASSRAEKKNIQYF.

V gene TRBV28 combines with J gene TRBJ1-2, with D uncertain. The length of the CDR3 is 14 residues. Trimming shortened V by 1 base and J by 6 bases, and 12 bases separated the two germline ends. Looked up from germline, CDR1 is MDHEN and CDR2 is SYDVKM. For the CDR3, the DNA is TGTGCCAGCAGTTTATTTGAGGGATCCAATGGCTACACCTTC. This encodes CASSLFEGSNGYTF.

The chain is built from TRBV5-4 and TRBJ2-1; TRBD2 matches at 7 bases. CDR1 is SGHNT and CDR2 is YYREEE in the germline V gene (reference sequence). CDR3 length: 16 amino acids. With 0 bases clipped from V and 7 bases from J, the junction kept 10 bases outside the gene matches. CDR3 region: CASSLAGRGSGNEQFF. For the CDR3, the DNA is TGTGCCAGCAGCTTGGCCGGGCGGGGGAGCGGGAATGAGCAGTTCTTC.

The sample holds a few counts of this clone. CDR3 bases: TGTGCCAGCATTCGGACAGACGTTAACTATGGCTACACCTTC. Its translation is CASIRTDVNYGYTF. The chain couples TRBV2 to TRBJ1-2; a weak D match, TRBD1 (6 bases). The CDR3 length is 14 residues. Trimming removed 7 bases at V and 1 base at J, with 13 bases between. Germline V gene sequence: CDR1 SNHLY, CDR2 FYNNEI.

The CDR3 nucleotides read TGTGCCAGCAGCTTAGTAAGCGAACCTAGCACAGATACGCAGTATTTT. Amino acids: CASSLVSEPSTDTQYF. This chain links TRBV7-9 with TRBJ2-3, with D unresolved. Germline V gene data show CDR1 as SEHNR and CDR2 as FQNEAQ (reference sequence). Trimming took off 1 base at V and 0 bases at J, with 11 bases between the two ends. The CDR3 totals 16 residues.

This clone came up a few times. The chain uses TRBV4-1 and TRBJ2-1; 7 bases match TRBD1. Germline V gene lookup returns CDR1 MGHRA and CDR2 YSYEKL. V lost 0 bases and J lost 10; bases outside the gene matches: 9. The CDR3 sequence is 15 residues long. The CDR3 nucleotides read TGCGCCAGCAGCCAAGAAAGGGGATTGGACAGGGAGCAGTTCTTC. It translates to CASSQERGLDREQFF.

The gene calls are TRBV4-1 and TRBJ1-6; 7 bases agree with TRBD1. Trimming cost V 3 bases and J 7 bases; bases outside gene matches: 9. Germline V gene data show CDR1 as MGHRA and CDR2 as YSYEKL. The CDR3 is 16 residues long. In DNA form, the CDR3 reads TGCGCCAGCAGCCAGGTGCCGGGACAGAAAAATTCACCCCTCCACTTT. This gives the protein CASSQVPGQKNSPLHF.

The J gene is TRBJ1-4, the V gene TRBV6-5; no definite D call. The CDR3 extends over 15 amino acids. CDR1 MNHEY and CDR2 SVGAGI come from the germline V gene. The V and J ends lost 0 bases and 7 bases respectively, with 12 bases between them. The chain's CDR3 is CASSYSFGSVEKLFF. Here the CDR3 DNA reads TGTGCCAGCAGTTACTCATTCGGGTCGGTTGAAAAACTGTTTTTT.

This rearrangement joins TRBV5-1 to TRBJ1-3, with no clear D. CDR1 SGHRS and CDR2 YFSETQ come from the germline V gene. The CDR3 loop spans 13 amino acids. V was clipped by 2 bases and J by 8 bases, with 11 bases between them. The CDR3 protein is CASSLLERDTIYF. The CDR3 bases are TGCGCCAGCAGCTTACTTGAACGAGACACCATATATTTT.

The rearrangement joins TRBV5-7 to TRBJ1-2, with TRBD1 matching over 7 bases. TRBV5-7 is noted as an ORF with a role that remains uncertain. Losses at the gene ends were 2 bases for V and 6 bases for J; bases not matched to a gene: 7. This CDR3 spans 14 amino acids. The CDR3 is CASSFRDSLDGYTF. CDR3 in DNA: TGTGCCAGCAGCTTCCGGGACAGTCTGGATGGCTACACCTTC.

V and J are TRBV7-9 and TRBJ1-2, with D possibly matching TRBD1 (6 bases). The CDR3 sequence is 14 residues long. CDR1 and CDR2 (germline): SEHNR, FQNEAQ (reference sequence). The V end lost 2 bases, the J end lost 5 bases, and 12 bases lay between the germline ends. DNA for the CDR3: TGTGCCAGCAGCTTATCAGGGGTTAATTATGGCTACACCTTC. This sequence encodes CASSLSGVNYGYTF.

The chain is built from TRBV11-3 and TRBJ2-2; 7 nucleotides agree with TRBD1. J lost 7 bases, V lost 5 bases, and 10 bases had no gene match. The CDR3 loop spans 15 amino acids. Looked up from germline, CDR1 is SGHNT and CDR2 is YENEEA. The CDR3 DNA reads as TGTGCCAGCAGCCGCGGGCAGGGGGTTCACGGGGAGCTGTTTTTT. Protein: CASSRGQGVHGELFF.

J is TRBJ1-6 and V is TRBV11-2; perhaps TRBD1 as D (5 bases). CDR3 length: 15 amino acids. Germline CDR1 reads SGHAT; CDR2 reads FQNNGV. Trimming pared 4 bases from V and 7 bases from J, leaving 14 bases between. As DNA, the CDR3 is TGTGCCAGCAGCTCCAAGGTAGGGGTCAATTCACCCCTCCACTTT. This encodes CASSSKVGVNSPLHF.

This clone was observed once. The V gene is TRBV12-3 or TRBV12-4, the J gene TRBJ2-7, with a weak D call TRBD2 (6 bases). The CDR3 has 13 residues. V shed 5 bases and J shed 5 bases, with 13 bases lying between them. The CDR3 protein is CASSLGAGHEQYF. The CDR3 region has the DNA TGTGCCAGCAGTCTCGGAGCGGGTCACGAGCAGTACTTC.

This chain joins TRBV18 and TRBJ2-7, with 7 bases identical to TRBD2. In germline, CDR1 is KGHSH, CDR2 LQKENI. The J segment lost 6 bases and the V segment lost 3 bases, leaving 8 bases of the junction unmatched. This CDR3 region has 14 residues. CDR3 DNA sequence: TGTGCCAGCTCACCGGGACGGGGGGACGCCGAGCAGTACTTC. It specifies CASSPGRGDAEQYF.

This rearrangement joins TRBV7-3 to TRBJ2-5; 8 positions match TRBD1. The germline CDR1 and CDR2 sequences are SGHTA and FQGTGA. V was pared by 0 bases and J by 4 bases, with 7 bases of the junction left unmatched. This CDR3 has 16 residues. CDR3 DNA sequence: TGTGCCAGCAGCTTAACCGCAGGGGGCTGGGGAGAGACCCAGTACTTC. Protein product: CASSLTAGGWGETQYF.

This clone was seen only once. The chain uses TRBV5-1 and TRBJ1-6; a possible D gene is TRBD1 (5 bases). This CDR3 contains 15 residues. In germline, CDR1 is SGHRS, CDR2 YFSETQ. V lost 3 bases and J lost 10, with 17 bases in between. This chain's CDR3 is CASSSGDSGRSPLHF. CDR3 sequence (DNA): TGCGCCAGCAGCTCGGGGGATTCAGGTCGATCACCCCTCCACTTT. Full variable domain (missing parts from reference TRBV5-1 and TRBJ1-6): KAGVTQTPRYLIKTRGQQVTLSCSPISGHRSVSWYQQTPGQGLQFLFEYFSETQRNKGNFPGRFSGRQFSNSRSEMNVSTLELGDSALYLCASSSGDSGRSPLHFGNGTRLTVT.

The chain carries TRBV6-6 and TRBJ2-3, with D hard to call. CDR1 and CDR2 from the germline V gene are MNHNY and SVGAGI (reference sequence). CDR3 length equals 16 residues. The V end lost 6 bases, the J end lost 7 bases, and 23 bases lay between the germline ends. DNA for the CDR3: TGTGCCAGCAGCCGATCGACTCTATCAATGTTAAATACGCAGTATTTT. As protein: CASSRSTLSMLNTQYF.

The rearrangement uses TRBV3-1 (or the pseudogene TRBV3-2) and TRBJ2-3; D possibly corresponds to TRBD2 (5 bases). V dropped 4 bases and J dropped 1 base, with 9 bases sitting between them. Germline V gives CDR1 LGHDT, CDR2 YNNKEL (reference sequence). The CDR3 covers 14 residues. The CDR3 DNA follows: TGTGCCAGCAGCCTAGGGCGGGGCACAGATACGCAGTATTTT. As protein: CASSLGRGTDTQYF.

This clone has just a few counts. This rearrangement joins TRBV18 to TRBJ1-1; the D gene is possibly TRBD1 (5 bases). The germline V and J ends were trimmed by 2 bases and 6 bases, with 10 bases remaining between them. There are 13 residues in the CDR3. In germline, CDR1 is KGHSH, CDR2 LQKENI. As DNA, the CDR3 is TGTGCCAGCTCACCAAGTGACAGCTCTGAAGCTTTCTTT. Protein sequence: CASSPSDSSEAFF.

The rearrangement links TRBV2 to TRBJ2-2, with 8 bases lining up with TRBD2. The CDR3 is 16 amino acids. J was trimmed by 4 bases and V by 7 bases; bases with no gene match: 11. CDR1 SNHLY and CDR2 FYNNEI come from the germline V gene. CDR3 in DNA: TGTGCCAGCATCAGCGGGAGCGACGCGGGCACCGGGGAGCTGTTTTTT. Protein: CASISGSDAGTGELFF.

This clone came up a few times. The chain carries TRBV13 and TRBJ1-1, with D perhaps TRBD1 (5 bases). CDR3 length: 13 amino acids. V lost 5 bases and J 5 bases, leaving 12 bases between the germline ends. Per germline, CDR1 PRHDT and CDR2 FYEKMQ (reference sequence). The CDR3 here is CASSLVGGTEAFF. The CDR3 coding sequence is TGTGCCAGCAGCCTCGTGGGGGGAACTGAAGCTTTCTTT.

The chain links TRBV15 to TRBJ1-1, with D perhaps matching TRBD1 (6 bases). Trimming took off 2 bases at V and 6 bases at J, with 16 bases between the two ends. CDR3 length equals 15 residues. Germline V CDR1 and CDR2: LNHNV, YYDKDF (reference sequence). This CDR3 is CATSRQVTGNPEAFF. CDR3 bases: TGTGCCACCAGCAGACAAGTGACAGGTAACCCTGAAGCTTTCTTT. The full variable domain, rest sourced from reference TRBV15 and TRBJ1-1, is DAMVIQNPRYQVTQFGKPVTLSCSQTLNHNVMYWYQQKSSQAPKLLFHYYDKDFNNEADTPDNFQSRRPNTSFCFLDIRSPGLGDTAMYLCATSRQVTGNPEAFFGQGTRLTVV.